Each of the 18 T cell receptor beta chains below was sequenced from the same sample in a study of CD8+ T cells in alopecia areata (dated by TCRdb to 2016 to 2019). The treatment or condition label corresponds to: oral pan-JAK inhibitor, 5-10 mg twice daily. The library was prepared using the immunoSEQ multiplex PCR assay. RNA was extracted from all samples and reverse transcribed into cDNA, which served as template for TCR sequencing. Entries here come from immuneACCESS through TCRdb and include only in-frame sequences with V and J called. Some clones fail to appear in such tables; in the studies checked, an unresolved V gene covers under half of the shortfall, and the cause of the remainder is unknown. The sample table shows hundreds of thousands of clones, and roughly three fifths are seen once. The ten largest clones take up around 1.3% of the sample. This specimen was CD4+ T cells sorted from blood, taken at approximately week 42, from a patient treated with tofacitinib. The source of these receptors is a human donor with alopecia areata.

The chain uses TRBV5-6 and TRBJ1-2, with D perhaps TRBD1 (6 bases). Per the germline V gene, CDR1 is SGHDT and CDR2 is YYEEEE. This CDR3 has 15 amino acids. V was cut by 4 bases and J by 4 bases, with 17 bases left in between. The CDR3 DNA is TGTGCCAGCAGCCAACCGTTAACAGGGCTCTATGGCTACACCTTC. Translated, it gives CASSQPLTGLYGYTF.

The V and J genes are TRBV30 and TRBJ1-1; maybe TRBD1 (6 bases). From germline, CDR1 is GTSNPN and CDR2 SVGIG (reference sequence). CDR3 length: 13 residues. The germline V and J ends were trimmed by 6 bases and 0 bases, with 11 bases remaining between them. The CDR3 region is CACNRAMNTEAFF. DNA of the CDR3: TGTGCCTGCAACAGGGCCATGAACACTGAAGCTTTCTTT.

In regard to this clone: At the DNA level, this CDR3 is encoded by other sequences in the same sample as well. This chain links TRBV29-1 with TRBJ1-1, with a weak D call TRBD1 (5 bases). Trimming shortened V by 3 bases and J by 0 bases, and 8 bases separated the two germline ends. The CDR3 runs to 13 residues. Germline V CDR1 and CDR2: SQVTM, ANQGSEA. CDR3 bases: TGCAGCGTTGAGAGACAGTTGAACACTGAAGCTTTCTTT. Its protein product is CSVERQLNTEAFF.

The chain has TRBV19 and TRBJ1-1; 7 bases align to TRBD1. The CDR3 is made up of 15 amino acids. Germline lookup yields CDR1 LNHDA and CDR2 SQIVND (reference sequence). With 3 bases clipped from V and 4 bases from J, the junction kept 8 bases outside the gene matches. CDR3 protein: CASSIRQGGVTEAFF. The CDR3 DNA reads as TGTGCCAGTAGTATCCGACAGGGAGGCGTCACTGAAGCTTTCTTT.

This chain joins TRBV6-5 and TRBJ1-4; 8 bases fit TRBD1. V lost 4 bases, J lost 5 bases, and 3 bases stayed unmatched. The CDR3 length is 14 residues. Germline CDR1 and CDR2: MNHEY and SVGAGI. The DNA of the CDR3 is TGTGCCAGCAGTTCGCAGGGGGCGAATGAAAAACTGTTTTTT. Translated, it gives CASSSQGANEKLFF.

The chain links TRBV29-1 to TRBJ1-1, with a weak D call TRBD1 (6 bases). CDR1 and CDR2 from the germline V gene are SQVTM and ANQGSEA. The CDR3 has 13 amino acids. V was trimmed by 6 bases and J by 0 bases, leaving 11 bases between them. This chain's CDR3 is CSVAGHLNTEAFF. The CDR3 DNA reads TGCAGCGTGGCGGGACATTTGAACACTGAAGCTTTCTTT.

The chain uses TRBV19 and TRBJ1-4, with 8 nucleotides matching TRBD1. The CDR3 loop spans 15 amino acids. The junction had 8 bases not matched to a gene; V was cut back by 7 bases and J by 4 bases. Germline assignment: CDR1 LNHDA and CDR2 SQIVND (reference sequence). The CDR3 loop is CASIPSGQGNEKLFF. The CDR3 DNA follows: TGTGCCAGTATCCCCAGTGGACAGGGTAATGAAAAACTGTTTTTT.

This chain joins TRBV20-1 and TRBJ1-1; D may be TRBD1 (6 bases). This CDR3 is built from 11 residues. The V end was cut by 1 base, the J end by 10 bases, with 10 bases between. Germline V gene lookup returns CDR1 DFQATT and CDR2 SNEGSKA (reference sequence). CDR3 DNA: TGCAGTGCTAGAGGCAGCAGGGGAGCTTTCTTT. This gives the protein CSARGSRGAFF.

To note about this clone: Other DNA sequences in the same sample also yield this CDR3. The CDR3 bases are TGCGCCAGCAGCTTGGGTGGGACTGAGAACACTGAAGCTTTCTTT. Amino acids: CASSLGGTENTEAFF. V and J are TRBV5-1 and TRBJ1-1; possible D gene TRBD1, 5 bases. V lost 0 bases to trimming and J lost 1 base, with 10 bases between them. The germline V gene encodes CDR1 SGHRS and CDR2 YFSETQ. The CDR3 is made up of 15 amino acids.

The rearrangement links TRBV5-1 to TRBJ2-1; 8 bases fit TRBD1. The CDR3 sequence is 14 residues long. CDR1 is SGHRS, CDR2 YFSETQ, per germline. Trimming at V came to 0 bases and at J to 9 bases, leaving 5 bases not matched to a gene. The CDR3 DNA reads as TGCGCCAGCAGCTTGGACGGACAGGGTGGTGAGCAGTTCTTC. This translates into CASSLDGQGGEQFF.

This sequence joins TRBV5-1 and TRBJ1-5; tentative D call: TRBD1 (5 bases). With 4 bases removed from V and 3 bases from J, the gap between germline ends came to 11 bases. Germline CDR1 is SGHRS and CDR2 is YFSETQ. CDR3 size: 14 residues. The DNA of the CDR3 is TGCGCCAGCAGCGAGGGGCAGATCAATCAGCCCCAGCATTTT. Protein sequence: CASSEGQINQPQHF.

This clone was observed a few times. In the same sample, other DNA sequences code for this CDR3. This chain links TRBV29-1 with TRBJ1-1, with D uncertain. V gave up 4 bases and J gave up 0 bases, with 9 bases separating them. This CDR3 contains 13 residues. Germline-derived CDR1 and CDR2 are SQVTM and ANQGSEA. The CDR3 is CSVGPGMNTEAFF. The CDR3, as DNA: TGCAGCGTTGGGCCGGGGATGAACACTGAAGCTTTCTTT.

This clone came up a few times. The J gene is TRBJ1-1, the V gene TRBV11-2; D is ambiguous. CDR3 length equals 14 residues. Germline lookup yields CDR1 SGHAT and CDR2 FQNNGV. Trimming took off 2 bases at V and 5 bases at J, with 12 bases between the two ends. The chain's CDR3 is CASSLFAGSTEAFF. The CDR3 DNA sequence: TGTGCCAGCAGCTTATTTGCAGGCAGTACTGAAGCTTTCTTT. Full variable domain (outside the CDR3, taken from reference TRBV11-2 and TRBJ1-1): EAGVAQSPRYKIIEKRQSVAFWCNPISGHATLYWYQQILGQGPKLLIQFQNNGVVDDSQLPKDRFSAERLKGVDSTLKIQPAKLEDSAVYLCASSLFAGSTEAFFGQGTRLTVV.

In its sample, this clone was seen a few times. The chain combines TRBV29-1 with TRBJ1-2; D is unresolved. Germline values: CDR1 SQVTM, CDR2 ANQGSEA. The ends were cut back, 5 bases at V and 3 bases at J, with 10 bases in the middle. The CDR3 spans 12 residues. The CDR3 nucleotides are TGCAGCGTTAGGGTCTCGGACTATGGCTACACCTTC. As protein: CSVRVSDYGYTF.

V usage is TRBV29-1 and J usage is TRBJ1-1, with TRBD1 matching over 7 bases. The J segment lost 4 bases and the V segment lost 1 base, leaving 9 bases of the junction unmatched. Germline loops: CDR1 SQVTM, CDR2 ANQGSEA. CDR3 length equals 15 residues. The CDR3 sequence is CSVEVPQGFGTEAFF. CDR3 in DNA: TGCAGCGTTGAAGTACCACAGGGGTTTGGCACTGAAGCTTTCTTT.

The chain links TRBV4-3 to TRBJ2-1; D is possibly TRBD2 (7 bases). Per germline, CDR1 LGHNA and CDR2 YSLEER. V was trimmed by 4 bases and J by 4 bases, leaving 17 bases between them. The CDR3 is 16 residues long. CDR3 sequence reads: CASSRDGGGSYNEQFF. CDR3 in DNA: TGCGCCAGCAGCCGGGACGGCGGGGGCTCGTACAATGAGCAGTTCTTC.

V gene TRBV10-2 combines with J gene TRBJ1-1; unclear D gene. This CDR3 is 12 amino acids long. The germline CDR1 and CDR2 sequences are WSHSY and SAAADI. V lost 2 bases to trimming and J lost 7 bases, with 8 bases between them. This CDR3 is CASSEPYSEAFF. The CDR3 DNA reads as TGCGCCAGCAGTGAGCCGTACAGTGAAGCTTTCTTT.

The chain recombines TRBV7-9 with TRBJ1-2; 8 bases are a match to TRBD1. Trimming cost V 5 bases and J 6 bases; bases outside gene matches: 5. Germline values: CDR1 SEHNR, CDR2 FQNEAQ (reference sequence). This CDR3 is built from 13 residues. The CDR3 spells CASSPGQGDGYTF. CDR3 in DNA: TGTGCCAGCAGCCCTGGACAGGGTGATGGCTACACCTTC.